These 3 T cell receptor beta chains share one sample of origin, sequenced in a study of monozygotic twins with inflammatory bowel disease. TCRdb reworked the 5' RACE reads into one entry per CDR3 protein, no DNA. Across 140,000 to 150,000 distinct CDR3 sequences, the top ten clones capture 1% to 1.5% of the sample. Material for sequencing was blood. These receptors all come from a human donor with ulcerative colitis or Crohn's disease, or a healthy co-twin of an affected twin (not recorded which).

V gene TRBV28 combines with J gene TRBJ2-1. CDR3 size: 14 residues. Germline CDR1 reads MDHEN; CDR2 reads SYDVKM. CDR3 in amino acids: CASSLFSMGNEQFF.

The chain recombines TRBV18 with TRBJ1-1; TCRdb's D call, TRBD1, is unchecked because there is no DNA. CDR1 is KGHSH, CDR2 LQKENI, per germline. The CDR3 has 13 residues. CDR3 protein: CASSPGQGAEAFF. The variable domain in full, completed from reference TRBV18 and TRBJ1-1, reads NAGVMQNPRHLVRRRGQEARLRCSPMKGHSHVYWYRQLPEEGLKFMVYLQKENIIDESGMPKERFSAEFPKEGPSILRIQQVVRGDSAAYFCASSPGQGAEAFFGQGTRLTVV.

The V and J genes are TRBV5-1 and TRBJ2-1. The germline CDR1 and CDR2 sequences are SGHRS and YFSETQ. The CDR3 runs to 13 residues. This CDR3 reads CASSLEVDGEQFF.